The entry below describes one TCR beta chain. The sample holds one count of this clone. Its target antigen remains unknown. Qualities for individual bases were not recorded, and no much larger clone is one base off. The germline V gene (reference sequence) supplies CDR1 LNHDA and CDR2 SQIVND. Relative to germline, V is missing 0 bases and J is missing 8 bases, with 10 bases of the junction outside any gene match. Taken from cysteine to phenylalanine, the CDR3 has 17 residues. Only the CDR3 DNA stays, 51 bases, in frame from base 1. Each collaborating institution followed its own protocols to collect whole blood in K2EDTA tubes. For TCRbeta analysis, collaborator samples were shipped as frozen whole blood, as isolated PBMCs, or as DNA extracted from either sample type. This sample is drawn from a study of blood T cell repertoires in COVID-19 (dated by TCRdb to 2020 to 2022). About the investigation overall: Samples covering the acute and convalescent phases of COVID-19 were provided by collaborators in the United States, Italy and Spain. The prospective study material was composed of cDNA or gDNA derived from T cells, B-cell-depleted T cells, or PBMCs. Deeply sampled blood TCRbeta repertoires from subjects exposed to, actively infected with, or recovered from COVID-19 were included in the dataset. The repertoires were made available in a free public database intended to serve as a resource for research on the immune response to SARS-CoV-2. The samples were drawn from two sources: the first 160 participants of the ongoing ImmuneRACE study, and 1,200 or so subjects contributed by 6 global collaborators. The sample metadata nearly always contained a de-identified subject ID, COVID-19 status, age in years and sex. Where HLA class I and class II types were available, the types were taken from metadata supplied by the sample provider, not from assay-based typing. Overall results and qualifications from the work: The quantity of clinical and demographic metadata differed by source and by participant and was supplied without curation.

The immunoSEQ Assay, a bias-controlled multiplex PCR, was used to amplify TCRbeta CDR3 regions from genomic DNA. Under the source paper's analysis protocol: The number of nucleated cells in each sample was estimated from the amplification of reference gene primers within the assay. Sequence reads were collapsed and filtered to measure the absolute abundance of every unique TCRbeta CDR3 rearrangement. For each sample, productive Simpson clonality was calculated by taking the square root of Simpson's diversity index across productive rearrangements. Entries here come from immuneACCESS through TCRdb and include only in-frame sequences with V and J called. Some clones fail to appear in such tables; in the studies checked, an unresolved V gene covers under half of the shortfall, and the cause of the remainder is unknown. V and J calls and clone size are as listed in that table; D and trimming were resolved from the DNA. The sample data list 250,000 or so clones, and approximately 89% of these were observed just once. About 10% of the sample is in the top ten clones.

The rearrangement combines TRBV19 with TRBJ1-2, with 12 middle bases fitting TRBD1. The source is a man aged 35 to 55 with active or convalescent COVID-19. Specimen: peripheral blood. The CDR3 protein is CASSIDGTGTGGNGYTF. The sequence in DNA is TGTGCCAGTAGTATAGATGGGACCGGGACAGGGGGCAACGGCTACACCTTC.